This T cell receptor beta chain emerged from a study of blood T cell repertoires in COVID-19 (TCRdb year 2020). Context from the whole study: The collaborator samples originated in the United States, Italy and Spain and spanned the acute and convalescent phases of COVID-19. The repertoires were released in a freely available public database intended as a resource for research on the immune response to SARS-CoV-2. The prospective study material was composed of cDNA or gDNA derived from T cells, B-cell-depleted T cells, or PBMCs. Samples were obtained from the ongoing ImmuneRACE study (first 160 participants) and from over 1,000 subjects provided by 6 global collaborators. The sample metadata nearly always contained a de-identified subject ID, COVID-19 status, age in years and sex. Where HLA class I and class II types were available, the types were taken from metadata supplied by the sample provider, not from assay-based typing. The dataset comprised deeply sampled blood TCRbeta repertoires from subjects exposed to, actively infected with, or recovered from COVID-19.

The study at large found these results: The amount of clinical and demographic metadata varied by source and participant and was provided uncurated.

TCRbeta CDR3 regions were amplified from genomic DNA using the immunoSEQ Assay, a bias-controlled multiplex PCR. Under the source paper's analysis protocol: Within the assay, amplification of reference gene primers was used to estimate how many nucleated cells each sample contained. To quantify the absolute abundance of each unique TCRbeta CDR3 rearrangement, sequence reads were collapsed and filtered. Productive Simpson clonality was computed per sample as the square root of Simpson's diversity index over productive rearrangements. Entries here come from immuneACCESS through TCRdb and include only in-frame sequences with V and J called. Some clones fail to appear in such tables; in the studies checked, an unresolved V gene covers under half of the shortfall, and the cause of the remainder is unknown. V and J calls and clone size come straight from that table; D and trimming were deduced from the DNA. The sample records a few hundred thousand clones, roughly 90% of which are singletons. The ten largest clones capture roughly 0.84% of the sample.

About this clone itself: Its antigen is still unknown. Per-base qualities were not stored, and no clone one base away is much larger.

One collaborating source in Seattle enrolled patients during active infection and followed them longitudinally through the course of disease. Collaborating institutions collected whole blood in K2EDTA tubes following their own protocols. For TCRbeta analysis, collaborators shipped samples in one of three forms: frozen whole blood, isolated PBMCs, or DNA extracted from either of those sample types. The CDR3 runs 14 amino acids, cysteine and phenylalanine included. The only DNA kept is the CDR3, 42 bases in frame from the first base. The CDR1 and CDR2 encoded by the germline V gene (reference sequence) are GTSNPN and SVGIG. The germline ends are 10 bases apart after V is trimmed by 5 bases and J by 0 bases.

This receptor was identified in a young man with COVID-19, enrolled during active disease. Source material: peripheral blood. The sequence links TRBV30 to TRBJ2-2; a tentative D call is TRBD1 (5 bases match). The bases read TGTGCCTGGCTTACAGGAGCGAACACCGGGGAGCTGTTTTTT. It translates as CAWLTGANTGELFF.